This TCR beta chain was obtained from a study of human T cells and chemical hapten exposure. Whole-study results and caveats: Sensitizing to DPC left TCRs with a frequency above 1 in 1000 unaltered.

Germline CDR1 and CDR2: MNHNY and SVGAGI (reference sequence). There are 17 residues in the CDR3. Trimming cost V 0 bases and J 0 bases, with 12 bases left between them. Unique molecular identifiers were affixed to discrete cDNA molecules within the library. TCRdb reprocessed the 5' RACE reads via MiXCR and lists one record per CDR3 protein. Here the sample spans tens of thousands of distinct CDR3 sequences, more than 7.5% being singletons. Total RNA was isolated from whole blood that had not been fractionated. This clonotype was seen a handful of times. Its specificity is not known. The genes are TRBV6-6 and TRBJ1-5; weak D call: TRBD1 (6 bases). The receptor was isolated from a male donor in good health. DNA for the CDR3: TGTGCCAGCAGTTACTCAGTCGGGGGCTATAGCAATCAGCCCCAGCATTTT. Translating gives CASSYSVGGYSNQPQHF.